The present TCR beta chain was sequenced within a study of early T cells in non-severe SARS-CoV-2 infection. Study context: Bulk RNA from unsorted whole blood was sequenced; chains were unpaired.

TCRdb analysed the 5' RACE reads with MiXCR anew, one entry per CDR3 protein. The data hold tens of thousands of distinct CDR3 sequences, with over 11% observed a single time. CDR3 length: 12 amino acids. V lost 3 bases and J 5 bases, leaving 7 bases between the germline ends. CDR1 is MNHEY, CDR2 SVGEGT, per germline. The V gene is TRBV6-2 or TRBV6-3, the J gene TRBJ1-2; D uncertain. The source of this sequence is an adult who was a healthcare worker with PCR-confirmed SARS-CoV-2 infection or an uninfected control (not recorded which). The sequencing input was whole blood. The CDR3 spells CASSYGPYGYTF. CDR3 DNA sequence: TGTGCCAGCAGTTATGGTCCTTATGGCTACACCTTC.